The 21 T cell receptor beta chains given below trace back to one sample, sequenced in a study of graft-versus-host responses after intestinal transplantation. Their antigens remain unidentified. The repertoire was sequenced with immunoSEQ multiplex PCR; TCRdb's copy has only in-frame clones and lacks some. The data contain some 90,000 clones, roughly 90% of them seen just once; the ten biggest clones take up about 0.4%. This material consisted of unstimulated CD8+ T cells sorted from spleen or lymph node cells, taken before transplant. These receptors all come from a human donor who was the organ donor for an intestinal transplant.

J is TRBJ2-1 and V is TRBV30; D not resolved. Trimming cost V 6 bases and J 0 bases, with 15 bases left between them. The germline V gene has CDR1 GTSNPN and CDR2 SVGIG (reference sequence). The CDR3 totals 15 residues. The CDR3 is CACLFGTGSYNEQFF. The CDR3 DNA reads TGTGCCTGCCTCTTTGGTACCGGCTCCTACAATGAGCAGTTCTTC.

This clone is a singleton in its sample. The chain employs TRBV9 and TRBJ2-7, with TRBD2 identical over 7 bases. Looked up from germline, CDR1 is SGDLS and CDR2 is YYNGEE. The V segment lost 4 bases and the J segment 4 bases; nucleotides outside the gene matches: 14. CDR3 length equals 16 residues. CDR3 protein: CASSPGSGTTLYEQYF. The CDR3, as DNA: TGTGCCAGCAGCCCGGGCTCAGGGACTACCCTTTACGAGCAGTACTTC.

DNA of the CDR3: TGTGCCAGCAGTTACCTCGCCGGGGAGCTGTTTTTT. Its translation: CASSYLAGELFF. The chain employs TRBV6-6 and TRBJ2-2; D is uncertain. The CDR3 is 12 amino acids. Germline CDR1 is MNHNY and CDR2 is SVGAGI (reference sequence). Trimming removed 2 bases from V and 6 bases from J, with 4 bases in between.

The gene calls are TRBV7-2 and TRBJ2-7; TRBD1 aligns across 9 bases. CDR3 length: 15 amino acids. From germline, CDR1 is SGHTA and CDR2 FQGNSA. The ends lost 1 base at V and 5 bases at J; junction bases unmatched: 6. The CDR3 coding sequence is TGTGCCAGCAGCTTAGTGAGGACAGGGGAGCACGAGCAGTACTTC. Its protein product is CASSLVRTGEHEQYF.

Details on this clone: One end of the junction does not line up with germline, which may come from a read error. Other nucleotide sequences in the sample specify the same CDR3. This chain connects TRBV6-6 to TRBJ1-2; 7 positions agree with TRBD1. From germline, CDR1 is MNHNY and CDR2 SVGAGI (reference sequence). The CDR3 covers 13 residues. CDR3 sequence: CASLADRAWGYTF. Here the CDR3 DNA reads TGTGCCAGCTTGGCTGACAGGGCCTGGGGCTACACCTTT.

Here the CDR3 reads CASSYRLQGNTEAFF. The CDR3 nucleotides are TGTGCCAGCAGTTACCGATTACAGGGGAACACTGAAGCTTTCTTT. The chain uses TRBV27 and TRBJ1-1; D perhaps matches TRBD1 (6 bases). Germline CDR1 reads MNHEY; CDR2 reads SMNVEV (reference sequence). V was cut by 4 bases and J by 1 base, with 13 bases left in between. CDR3 length equals 15 residues.

The gene calls are TRBV5-5 and TRBJ2-1; D uncertain. Trimming left V 4 bases short and J 10 bases short, with 6 bases between. This CDR3 comprises 10 residues. Germline V gene lookup returns CDR1 SGHKS and CDR2 YYEKEE (reference sequence). The CDR3 coding sequence is TGTGCCAGCAGCCTAGACGAGCAGTTCTTC. Its protein is CASSLDEQFF. The full variable domain, with the rest looked up from reference TRBV5-5 and TRBJ2-1, is DAGVTQSPTHLIKTRGQQVTLRCSPISGHKSVSWYQQVLGQGPQFIFQYYEKEERGRGNFPDRFSARQFPNYSSELNVNALLLGDSALYLCASSLDEQFFGPGTRLTVL.

V usage is TRBV12-5 and J usage is TRBJ2-7; 11 nucleotides line up with TRBD1. The length of the CDR3 is 19 residues. Germline V gives CDR1 LGHNT, CDR2 FRNRAP. The J segment lost 4 bases and the V segment lost 4 bases, leaving 18 bases of the junction unmatched. CDR3 in amino acids: CASGSPGDRGSAHWYEQYF. The CDR3 DNA sequence: TGTGCTAGTGGTTCCCCCGGGGACAGGGGGTCCGCCCATTGGTACGAGCAGTACTTC.

The chain couples TRBV19 to TRBJ1-1; possible D gene TRBD1, 5 bases. CDR1 is LNHDA, CDR2 SQIVND, per germline (reference sequence). Trimming left V 3 bases short and J 6 bases short, with 11 bases between. This CDR3 contains 13 residues. This chain's CDR3 is CASSIHGDSEAFF. The CDR3 region has the DNA TGTGCCAGTAGTATCCATGGGGACTCTGAAGCTTTCTTT.

The J gene is TRBJ2-2, the V gene TRBV4-3, with 9 bases lining up with TRBD2. This CDR3 is built from 16 residues. The V gene's germline CDR1 is LGHNA and CDR2 YSLEER. Trimming cost V 3 bases and J 7 bases; bases outside gene matches: 9. The CDR3 DNA sequence: TGCGCCAGCAGCCATTTCGGCGGGGGGGCCGGCGGGGAGCTGTTTTTT. It translates to CASSHFGGGAGGELFF.

The chain carries TRBV13 and TRBJ2-5; 11 bases fit TRBD2. Looked up from germline, CDR1 is PRHDT and CDR2 is FYEKMQ (reference sequence). The CDR3 covers 17 residues. The trim removed 4 bases at V and 1 base at J, leaving 8 bases unmatched. For the CDR3, the DNA is TGTGCCAGCAGCTCGCGACTAGCGGGGCTACTCCAAGAGACCCAGTACTTC. Its protein product is CASSSRLAGLLQETQYF.

The chain links TRBV29-1 to TRBJ1-3; possibly TRBD1 for D (5 bases). In germline, CDR1 is SQVTM, CDR2 ANQGSEA. The CDR3 is 14 amino acids. V was clipped by 0 bases and J by 6 bases, with 12 bases between them. The chain's CDR3 is CSVEEQGFLNTIYF. CDR3 nucleotides: TGCAGCGTTGAAGAGCAGGGCTTCTTAAACACCATATATTTT.

J is TRBJ2-2 and V is TRBV6-1; TRBD2 matches at 11 bases. Germline V gene sequence: CDR1 MNHNS, CDR2 SASEGT. J was trimmed by 8 bases and V by 3 bases; bases with no gene match: 8. The CDR3 has 16 amino acids. CDR3 nucleotide sequence: TGTGCCAGCAGTGAGATTAGCGGGGGGGCGGAAGGGGAGCTGTTTTTT. Protein product: CASSEISGGAEGELFF.

This clone was seen once. V and J are TRBV6-5 and TRBJ1-1; tentative D call: TRBD1 (5 bases). Germline V gene lookup returns CDR1 MNHEY and CDR2 SVGAGI. This CDR3 region has 14 residues. The V and J ends lost 0 bases and 2 bases respectively, with 7 bases between them. Here the CDR3 DNA reads TGTGCCAGCAGTTACTCGGGGGGAAACACTGAAGCTTTCTTT. Residues: CASSYSGGNTEAFF.

V is TRBV5-1 and J is TRBJ2-2, with TRBD2 identical over 8 bases. The CDR3 loop spans 17 amino acids. V lost 0 bases to trimming and J lost 2 bases; unmatched junction nucleotides: 6. The germline V gene has CDR1 SGHRS and CDR2 YFSETQ. The CDR3 nucleotides read TGCGCCAGCAGCTTGGACGGGGGGGGCCTTAACACCGGGGAGCTGTTTTTT. Protein: CASSLDGGGLNTGELFF.

J is TRBJ2-7 and V is TRBV2; tentatively, D is TRBD2 (6 bases). Germline CDR1 and CDR2: SNHLY and FYNNEI. The CDR3 sequence is 13 residues long. Trimming removed 5 bases from V and 5 bases from J, with 13 bases in between. The CDR3 DNA reads as TGTGCCAGCAGTTCCTCTAGCGTTAACGAGCAGTACTTC. Translation gives CASSSSSVNEQYF.

The rearrangement links TRBV15 to TRBJ1-1; tentative D call: TRBD1 (5 bases). CDR3 length: 17 residues. V gave up 1 base and J gave up 5 bases, with 20 bases separating them. Germline-derived CDR1 and CDR2 are LNHNV and YYDKDF (reference sequence). The CDR3: CATSRVRSGFLVTEAFF. DNA for the CDR3: TGTGCCACCAGCAGAGTTCGGTCAGGGTTTCTAGTAACTGAAGCTTTCTTT.

This chain connects TRBV2 to TRBJ1-6, with D uncertain. There are 12 residues in the CDR3. CDR1 and CDR2 from the germline V gene are SNHLY and FYNNEI. Trimming cost V 4 bases and J 12 bases, with 10 bases left between them. Written as DNA, the CDR3 is TGTGCCAGCAGTGGCCCTAGCTTACCCCTCCACTTT. This encodes CASSGPSLPLHF.

The rearrangement links TRBV7-8 to TRBJ1-4; TRBD1 matches at 8 bases. Germline V CDR1 and CDR2: SGHVS, FQNEAQ. The length of the CDR3 is 15 residues. V lost 5 bases, J lost 8 bases, and 10 bases stayed unmatched. CDR3 nucleotides: TGTGCCAGCAGCCCTAGGACAGGGTCGGGAGAAAAACTGTTTTTT. Its protein is CASSPRTGSGEKLFF.

The chain couples TRBV7-3 to TRBJ1-2; D unclear. Germline V CDR1 and CDR2: SGHTA, FQGTGA. The ends were cut back, 1 base at V and 1 base at J, with 7 bases in the middle. This CDR3 has 14 residues. The CDR3 bases are TGTGCCAGCAGCTTAAGCGGCGGTAACTATGGCTACACCTTC. Amino acids: CASSLSGGNYGYTF.

This sequence joins TRBV27 and TRBJ1-1; TRBD1 matches at 7 bases. CDR1 MNHEY and CDR2 SMNVEV come from the germline V gene (reference sequence). The CDR3 has 14 residues. With 6 bases clipped from V and 0 bases from J, the junction kept 4 bases outside the gene matches. CDR3 region: CASRVDRMNTEAFF. The DNA of the CDR3 is TGTGCCAGCAGGGTGGACAGGATGAACACTGAAGCTTTCTTT.